A single sample gave rise to the 9 T cell receptor beta chains below, sequenced in a study of cytomegalovirus exposure and HLA in healthy donors. Amplification used 60 Vbeta primers and 13 Jbeta primers. TCRdb's table, derived via immunoSEQ multiplex PCR, lists solely in-frame clones and lacks some. The data contain about 210,000 clones, roughly 87% of them singletons. Sequencing used PBMCs. These TCRs come from a middle-aged man in good health and CMV-seropositive.

This rearrangement joins TRBV27 to TRBJ1-2; possible D gene TRBD1, 6 bases. The germline V gene encodes CDR1 MNHEY and CDR2 SMNVEV (reference sequence). The CDR3 contains 15 residues. V lost 0 bases and J lost 5, with 13 bases in between. The CDR3 nucleotides read TGTGCCAGCAGTTTATCGGGAGGGGGTGGGTATGGCTACACCTTC. This encodes CASSLSGGGGYGYTF.

The chain is built from TRBV6-5 and TRBJ2-7; 9 bases agree with TRBD2. The CDR3 totals 13 residues. CDR1 is MNHEY and CDR2 is SVGAGI in the germline V gene. J lost 7 bases, V lost 7 bases, and 8 bases had no gene match. The CDR3 DNA reads TGTGCCAGCATGGCGGGAGGGTTGTTAGAGCAGTACTTC. Translation gives CASMAGGLLEQYF.

This clone has a handful of counts. The V call is TRBV4-2, the J call TRBJ2-5, with D unresolved. V dropped 1 base and J dropped 3 bases, with 3 bases sitting between them. Germline loops: CDR1 LGHNA, CDR2 YNFKEQ. The CDR3 is 12 amino acids. Written as DNA, the CDR3 is TGTGCCAGCAGCCAAGTAGAAGAGACCCAGTACTTC. Amino acid sequence: CASSQVEETQYF.

This rearrangement joins TRBV15 to TRBJ1-2, with D unresolved. CDR1 is LNHNV, CDR2 YYDKDF, per germline (reference sequence). The CDR3 extends over 14 amino acids. Trimming pared 5 bases from V and 0 bases from J, leaving 10 bases between. The CDR3 region has the DNA TGTGCCACCAGCCTCGCGAGGTCTAACTATGGCTACACCTTC. Translating it yields CATSLARSNYGYTF.

The V gene is TRBV10-3, the J gene TRBJ1-1; the D is unclear. CDR1 is ENHRY, CDR2 SYGVKD, per germline. The CDR3 extends over 13 amino acids. Trimming left V 7 bases short and J 1 base short, with 10 bases between. CDR3 loop: CAITLGTNTEAFF. The DNA for the CDR3 is TGTGCCATCACTCTGGGCACGAACACTGAAGCTTTCTTT.

The J gene is TRBJ1-6, the V gene TRBV6-5; 9 bases align to TRBD1. The CDR3 extends over 15 amino acids. Germline CDR1 is MNHEY and CDR2 is SVGAGI. Trimming removed 4 bases from V and 10 bases from J; junction bases left unmatched: 8. DNA of the CDR3: TGTGCCAGCAGTTTAGGACAGGGGTTTCGATCACCCCTCCACTTT. Its protein is CASSLGQGFRSPLHF.

The gene calls are TRBV5-1 and TRBJ2-5; 9 bases match TRBD1. CDR3 length equals 16 residues. Losses at the gene ends were 0 bases for V and 0 bases for J; bases not matched to a gene: 3. CDR1 and CDR2 from the germline V gene are SGHRS and YFSETQ. The CDR3 DNA is TGCGCCAGCAGCTTGGACGGGACAGGGTACCAAGAGACCCAGTACTTC. Its translation is CASSLDGTGYQETQYF.

The chain joins TRBV7-3 to TRBJ2-1; D is possibly TRBD2 (6 bases). This CDR3 is 15 amino acids long. Germline V gives CDR1 SGHTA, CDR2 FQGTGA. Between the trimmed V and J ends, which lost 0 bases and 3 bases, there was a span of 9 bases. The CDR3 DNA sequence: TGTGCCAGCAGCTTAACCAGCGGGCTCTACAATGAGCAGTTCTTC. This gives the protein CASSLTSGLYNEQFF.

V is TRBV11-2 and J is TRBJ2-7; the D is unclear. CDR1 is SGHAT and CDR2 is FQNNGV in the germline V gene. There are 13 residues in the CDR3. Trimming cost V 3 bases and J 7 bases, with 13 bases left between them. The DNA for the CDR3 is TGTGCCAGCAGCTTCCGTGGCGCCGGGGAGCAGTACGTC. Its protein product is CASSFRGAGEQYV.